This T cell receptor beta chain was recorded in a study of shared clonotypes between healthy human individuals. CDR3 length: 15 residues. Germline V gene sequence: CDR1 SNHLY, CDR2 FYNNEI. V lost 4 bases and J 7 bases, leaving 16 bases between the germline ends. On this clone: As yet, its antigen is unknown.

Study-level findings and limits: Some naive CD4 clonotypes, roughly 4.8%, turned up in common across a handful of donors.

TCRdb keeps only in-frame clones here, not all; method: immunoSEQ multiplex PCR. The sample carries a few million clones, under 95% recorded once. Input material: naive CD4+ T cells from PBMCs. Specified subset: CD45RA+ positively selected. The sequence came from a man aged 18 to 29 in good health. Some clones in this sample may be carry-over from other donors' samples. The chain carries TRBV2 and TRBJ2-2; TRBD1 might be the D (5 bases). The CDR3: CASSGTGVQVGELFF. The DNA of the CDR3 is TGTGCCAGCAGTGGTACAGGAGTTCAAGTCGGGGAGCTGTTTTTT.